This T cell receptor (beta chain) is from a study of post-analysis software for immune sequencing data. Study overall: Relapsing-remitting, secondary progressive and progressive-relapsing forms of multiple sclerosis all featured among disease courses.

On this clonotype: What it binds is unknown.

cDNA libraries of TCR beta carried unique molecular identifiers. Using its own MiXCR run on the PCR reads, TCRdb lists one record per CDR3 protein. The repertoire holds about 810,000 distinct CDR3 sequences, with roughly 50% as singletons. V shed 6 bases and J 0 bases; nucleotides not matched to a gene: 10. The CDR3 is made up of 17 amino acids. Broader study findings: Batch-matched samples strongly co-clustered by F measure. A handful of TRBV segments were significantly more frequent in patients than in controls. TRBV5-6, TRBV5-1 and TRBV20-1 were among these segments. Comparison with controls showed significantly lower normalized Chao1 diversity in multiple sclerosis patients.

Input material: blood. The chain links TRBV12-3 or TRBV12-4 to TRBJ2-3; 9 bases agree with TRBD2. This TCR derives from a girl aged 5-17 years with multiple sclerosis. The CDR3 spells CASSPVRLAVSTDTQYF. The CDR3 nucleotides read TGTGCCAGCAGCCCCGTGCGACTAGCGGTTAGCACAGATACGCAGTATTTT.